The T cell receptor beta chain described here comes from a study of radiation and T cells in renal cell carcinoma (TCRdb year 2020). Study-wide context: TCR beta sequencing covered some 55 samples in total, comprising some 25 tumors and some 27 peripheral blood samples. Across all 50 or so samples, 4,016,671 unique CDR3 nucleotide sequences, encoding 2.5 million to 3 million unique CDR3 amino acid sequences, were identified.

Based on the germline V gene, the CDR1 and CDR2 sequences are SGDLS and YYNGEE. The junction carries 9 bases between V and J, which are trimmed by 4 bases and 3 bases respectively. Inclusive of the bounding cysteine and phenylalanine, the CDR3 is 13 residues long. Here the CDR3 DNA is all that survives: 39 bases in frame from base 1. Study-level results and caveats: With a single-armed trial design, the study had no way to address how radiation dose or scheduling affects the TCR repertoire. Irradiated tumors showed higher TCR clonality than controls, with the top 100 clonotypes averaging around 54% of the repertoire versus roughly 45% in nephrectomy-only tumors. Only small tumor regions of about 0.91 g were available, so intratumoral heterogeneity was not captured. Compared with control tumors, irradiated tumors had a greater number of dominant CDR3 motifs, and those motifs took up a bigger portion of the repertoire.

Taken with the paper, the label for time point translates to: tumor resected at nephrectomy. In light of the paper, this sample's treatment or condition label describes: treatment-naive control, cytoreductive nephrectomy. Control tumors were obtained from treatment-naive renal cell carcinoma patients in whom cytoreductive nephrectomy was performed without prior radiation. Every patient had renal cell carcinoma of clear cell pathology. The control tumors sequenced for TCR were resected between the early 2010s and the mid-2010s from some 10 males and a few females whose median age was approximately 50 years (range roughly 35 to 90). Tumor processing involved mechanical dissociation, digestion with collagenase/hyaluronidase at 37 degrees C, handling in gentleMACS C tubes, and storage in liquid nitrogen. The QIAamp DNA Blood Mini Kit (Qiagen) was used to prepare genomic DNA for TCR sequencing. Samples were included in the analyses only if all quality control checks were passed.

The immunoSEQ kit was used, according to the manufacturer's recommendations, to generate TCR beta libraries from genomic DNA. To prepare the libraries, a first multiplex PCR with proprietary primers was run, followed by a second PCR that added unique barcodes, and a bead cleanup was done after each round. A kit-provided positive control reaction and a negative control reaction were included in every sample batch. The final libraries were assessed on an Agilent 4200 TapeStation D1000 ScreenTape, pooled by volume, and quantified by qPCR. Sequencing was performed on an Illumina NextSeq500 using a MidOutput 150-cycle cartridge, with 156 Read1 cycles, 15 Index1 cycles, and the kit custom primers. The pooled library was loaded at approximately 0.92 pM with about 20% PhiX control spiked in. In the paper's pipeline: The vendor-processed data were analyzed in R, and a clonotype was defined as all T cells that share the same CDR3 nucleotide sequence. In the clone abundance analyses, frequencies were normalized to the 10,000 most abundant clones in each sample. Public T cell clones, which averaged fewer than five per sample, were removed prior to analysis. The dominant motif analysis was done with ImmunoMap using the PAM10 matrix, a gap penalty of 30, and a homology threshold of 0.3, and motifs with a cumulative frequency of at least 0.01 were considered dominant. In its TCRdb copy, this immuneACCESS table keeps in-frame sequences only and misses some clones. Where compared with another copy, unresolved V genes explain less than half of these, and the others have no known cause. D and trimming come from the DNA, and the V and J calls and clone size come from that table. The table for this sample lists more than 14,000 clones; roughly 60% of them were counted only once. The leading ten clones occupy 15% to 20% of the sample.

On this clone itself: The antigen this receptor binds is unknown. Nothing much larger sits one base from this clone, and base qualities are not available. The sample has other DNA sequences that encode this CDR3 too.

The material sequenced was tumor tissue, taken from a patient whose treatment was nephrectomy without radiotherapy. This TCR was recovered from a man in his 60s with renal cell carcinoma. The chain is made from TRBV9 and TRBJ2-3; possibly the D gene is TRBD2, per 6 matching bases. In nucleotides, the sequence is TGTGCCAGCAGCCTAGGGACTACAGATACGCAGTATTTT. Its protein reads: CASSLGTTDTQYF.